This T cell receptor beta chain was found in a study of STAT5B mutations in CD4+ large granular lymphocyte leukemia. Whole-study results and caveats: TRBV06-family usage was enriched in top patient clones (8/27) versus controls (2/35).

The CDR3 extends over 16 amino acids. The germline V gene encodes CDR1 WNHNN and CDR2 SYGVQD (reference sequence). Trimming cost V 5 bases and J 4 bases, with 18 bases left between them. Per the original data handling: Lowest detectable productive clonotype frequency was 2.59 x 10-5. The method was immunoSEQ multiplex PCR; TCRdb's version includes in-frame clones alone and lacks a portion of them. The D gene and trimming were derived from the DNA, and the V and J assignments and clone size from that table. The sample shows just over 40,000 clones, less than 85% of them seen only once. As regards this clone: Antigen unknown.

The rearrangement joins TRBV10-1 to TRBJ2-1; weak D call: TRBD1 (5 bases). This clonotype was sampled from a human donor in good health. Sequencing input: CD4+ T cells from blood buffy coats. This chain's CDR3 is CASSNQGSGNYNEQFF. CDR3 bases: TGCGCCAGCAGTAATCAGGGATCAGGGAATTACAATGAGCAGTTCTTC.